This is a list of T cell receptor beta chains from one sample in a study of blood T cell repertoires in COVID-19. Assay used: immunoSEQ multiplex PCR; TCRdb lists only in-frame clones, some missing. The profile shows about 71,000 clones, 82% of them singletons. Sequencing used peripheral blood. The receptors were sampled from an elderly woman with acute or convalescent COVID-19. Each CDR3 is given with its conserved first and last residue. The D gene is left open where the match is weak. Clone sizes are given selectively: once, few, many, or a class where the clone is expanded.

cdr3_aa | cdr3_nt | clone_size | j_call | v_call | d_call
CASSESRTNTDTQYF | TGTGCCAGCAGTGAATCGCGGACAAACACAGATACGCAGTATTTT | . | TRBJ2-3 | TRBV2 | .
CASSYSNLAGGLKETQYF | TGTGCCAGCAGTTACTCGAATCTAGCGGGAGGATTAAAAGAGACCCAGTACTTC | . | TRBJ2-5 | TRBV6-2/TRBV6-3 | TRBD2
CASRGSGAGELFF | TGCGCCAGCAGGGGTAGCGGGGCCGGGGAGCTGTTTTTT | . | TRBJ2-2 | TRBV5-1 | TRBD2
CASSYSPGGSTEAFF | TGTGCCAGCAGTTACTCCCCAGGGGGGTCTACTGAAGCTTTCTTT | . | TRBJ1-1 | TRBV6-5 | TRBD1
CASSYLAGVYNEQFF | TGTGCCAGCAGTTACCTAGCGGGAGTATACAATGAGCAGTTCTTC | . | TRBJ2-1 | TRBV6-2/TRBV6-3 | TRBD2
CASSRGVYNEQFF | TGTGCCAGCAGCCGGGGGGTTTACAATGAGCAGTTCTTC | . | TRBJ2-1 | TRBV6-4 | TRBD2
CASSQDSYLLGAGYGYTF | TGTGCCAGCAGCCAAGATTCGTACCTCTTGGGGGCTGGCTATGGCTACACCTTC | once | TRBJ1-2 | TRBV14 | .
CASSVAPRLNEQFF | TGTGCCAGCAGCGTAGCCCCCCGACTGAATGAGCAGTTCTTC | . | TRBJ2-1 | TRBV9 | .
CASSLRTGGKGDYGYTF | TGTGCCAGCAGTTTGCGTACAGGGGGCAAAGGAGACTATGGCTACACCTTC | once | TRBJ1-2 | TRBV27 | TRBD1
CASSYGTGKDTEAFF | TGTGCCAGCAGCTACGGGACAGGGAAGGACACTGAAGCTTTCTTT | . | TRBJ1-1 | TRBV11-1 | TRBD1
CASSIGQVTLNTEAFF | TGTGCCAGTAGTATAGGACAGGTGACTCTGAACACTGAAGCTTTCTTT | . | TRBJ1-1 | TRBV19 | .